These 16 T cell receptor beta chains came from one sample sequenced in a study of blood T cells in healthy people across ages. Alongside a J-beta primer mix, a sample-barcoded 5' primer served in a second PCR lasting roughly 7 to 11 cycles. In TCRdb, the 5' RACE reads were re-called with MiXCR into one record per CDR3 protein. Of 1,800,000 or so distinct CDR3 sequences in the sample, about two fifths were seen once. The sample was blood. Every receptor here comes from a human donor in good health.

The V call is TRBV11-2, the J call TRBJ2-1; the D is unclear. The CDR3 loop spans 13 amino acids. Germline V lookup: CDR1 SGHAT, CDR2 FQNNGV. Trimming removed 1 base from V and 10 bases from J, with 11 bases in between. CDR3 DNA: TGTGCCAGCAGCTTAGCAAATTCAGCCGAGCAGTTCTTC. It is translated as CASSLANSAEQFF.

This clonotype has more than one count but fewer than ten. The J gene is TRBJ1-5, the V gene TRBV5-1; possible D gene TRBD1, 5 bases. Germline assignment: CDR1 SGHRS and CDR2 YFSETQ. V lost 2 bases and J lost 5, with 11 bases in between. The CDR3 extends over 14 amino acids. As DNA, the CDR3 is TGCGCCAGCAGCTTTACCGGGACGGATCAGCCCCAGCATTTT. Translated: CASSFTGTDQPQHF.

CDR3 protein: CASSDGPPFYEQYF. As DNA, the CDR3 is TGTGCCAGCAGTGACGGGCCGCCCTTCTACGAGCAGTACTTC. The rearrangement uses TRBV12-3 or TRBV12-4 and TRBJ2-7; D not certain. The germline V and J ends were trimmed by 5 bases and 3 bases, with 14 bases remaining between them. The length of the CDR3 is 14 residues.

The chain is built from TRBV6-1 and TRBJ2-3; 9 nucleotides align to TRBD1. The V and J ends lost 3 bases and 4 bases, in that order; junction bases with no gene match: 11. The CDR3 consists of 17 residues. The germline CDR1 and CDR2 sequences are MNHNS and SASEGT. Here the CDR3 DNA reads TGTGCCAGCAGTGAGGATATAACAGGGGGCATGTCAGATACGCAGTATTTT. This sequence encodes CASSEDITGGMSDTQYF.

The chain joins TRBV20-1 to TRBJ2-7; no reliable D call. V gave up 1 base and J gave up 3 bases, with 4 bases separating them. This CDR3 has 11 residues. Germline values: CDR1 DFQATT, CDR2 SNEGSKA (reference sequence). In DNA form, the CDR3 reads TGCAGTGCTAGAGCTTACTACGAGCAGTACTTC. It codes for CSARAYYEQYF.

Only one count was recorded for this clonotype. The V call is TRBV4-2, the J call TRBJ2-7; a weak D match, TRBD2 (5 bases). Per germline, CDR1 LGHNA and CDR2 YNFKEQ. The germline V and J ends were trimmed by 0 bases and 6 bases, with 9 bases remaining between them. This CDR3 is 13 amino acids long. CDR3 sequence reads: CASSQDKRIEQYF. CDR3 nucleotide sequence: TGTGCCAGCAGCCAAGATAAGCGGATCGAGCAGTACTTC.

This clonotype was seen a handful of times. The CDR3 reads CSAIRGPDGYTF. The DNA for the CDR3 is TGCAGTGCTATCAGGGGGCCCGATGGCTACACCTTC. The gene calls are TRBV20-1 and TRBJ1-2; 8 nucleotides agree with TRBD1. CDR3 length: 12 residues. V lost 4 bases and J lost 6; bases outside the gene matches: 4. From germline, CDR1 is DFQATT and CDR2 SNEGSKA (reference sequence).

This clonotype was counted only a few times. V usage is TRBV6-5 and J usage is TRBJ2-5; D is unresolved. Germline V lookup: CDR1 MNHEY, CDR2 SVGAGI. CDR3 size: 15 residues. V was cut by 5 bases and J by 5 bases, with 18 bases left in between. The CDR3 nucleotides read TGTGCCAGCAGTCCCCTCGACATGGGCCAGGAGACCCAGTACTTC. Protein: CASSPLDMGQETQYF.

To note about this clonotype: A read error may produce the germline difference seen at one junction end. The rearrangement uses TRBV9 and TRBJ2-2, with a weak D call TRBD2 (6 bases). The CDR3 is 14 residues long. The V gene's germline CDR1 is SGDLS and CDR2 YYNGEE. In DNA form, the CDR3 reads TGTGCCAGCAGCGTAGACCCGAACACCGGGGGGCTGTTTTTT. Translation: CASSVDPNTGGLFF. The entire variable domain, with the rest obtained from reference TRBV9 and TRBJ2-2, is as follows: DSGVTQTPKHLITATGQRVTLRCSPRSGDLSVYWYQQSLDQGLQFLIQYYNGEERAKGNILERFSAQQFPDLHSELNLSSLELGDSALYFCASSVDPNTGGLFFGEGSRLTVL.

The chain combines TRBV7-2 with TRBJ2-1; unclear D gene. V lost 5 bases to trimming and J lost 4 bases, with 15 bases between them. The CDR3 has 15 residues. From germline, CDR1 is SGHTA and CDR2 FQGNSA. CDR3 bases: TGTGCCAGCAGCCCATTCAGCGAGGCGTACAATGAGCAGTTCTTC. Protein product: CASSPFSEAYNEQFF.

This clonotype has more than one count but fewer than ten. This chain links TRBV4-3 with TRBJ2-1; either TRBD1 or TRBD2 may supply D (7 bases each). Trimming took 0 bases from V and 10 from J, leaving 13 bases between them. The CDR3 runs 14 residues. Germline-derived CDR1 and CDR2 are LGHNA and YSLEER. CDR3 amino acids: CASSQEGRGREQFF. CDR3 in DNA: TGCGCCAGCAGCCAAGAAGGGAGGGGGCGGGAGCAGTTCTTC.

The chain's CDR3 is CASSLALPGQGTHEQYF. CDR3 DNA: TGTGCCAGCAGCTTAGCGCTGCCAGGACAGGGGACTCACGAGCAGTACTTC. V usage is TRBV7-8 and J usage is TRBJ2-4; 9 bases agree with TRBD1. TRBJ2-7 matches the DNA end more closely, so the J call is doubtful. Germline CDR1 and CDR2: SGHVS and FQNEAQ. The CDR3 length is 17 residues.

A single count supports this clonotype. The CDR3, as DNA: TGTGCCAGCAGCTTACACATCTTGAACACTGAAGCTTTCTTT. Protein: CASSLHILNTEAFF. This rearrangement joins TRBV7-6 to TRBJ1-1; D call uncertain. The V gene lost 2 bases and the J gene lost 0 bases, with 7 bases spanning the gap. The CDR3 has 14 amino acids. Germline V gene data show CDR1 as SGHVS and CDR2 as FNYEAQ.

This clonotype was seen a handful of times. V gene TRBV10-3 combines with J gene TRBJ2-7, with D maybe TRBD1 (6 bases). The CDR3 is 13 residues long. CDR1 and CDR2 (germline): ENHRY, SYGVKD. V gave up 9 bases and J gave up 3 bases, with 15 bases separating them. The CDR3 DNA reads TGTGCCATGAGCCCGGGACACCTCTACGAGCAGTACTTC. Translating gives CAMSPGHLYEQYF.

This clonotype was picked up many times. The chain joins TRBV5-1 to TRBJ2-1, with TRBD2 matching over 13 bases. This CDR3 is built from 16 residues. V dropped 5 bases and J dropped 9; count of bases not matched to a gene: 11. Germline V gene data show CDR1 as SGHRS and CDR2 as YFSETQ. CDR3 sequence: CASSGTSGGAPGEQFF. The CDR3 DNA reads as TGCGCCAGCAGTGGAACTAGCGGGGGGGCCCCCGGTGAGCAGTTCTTC.

The chain carries TRBV5-1 and TRBJ2-5; D remains ambiguous. Trimming left V 0 bases short and J 0 bases short, with 9 bases between. CDR3 size: 15 residues. The germline CDR1 and CDR2 sequences are SGHRS and YFSETQ. CDR3 loop: CASSLAEVNQETQYF. The CDR3 DNA sequence: TGCGCCAGCAGCTTGGCCGAGGTCAACCAAGAGACCCAGTACTTC.